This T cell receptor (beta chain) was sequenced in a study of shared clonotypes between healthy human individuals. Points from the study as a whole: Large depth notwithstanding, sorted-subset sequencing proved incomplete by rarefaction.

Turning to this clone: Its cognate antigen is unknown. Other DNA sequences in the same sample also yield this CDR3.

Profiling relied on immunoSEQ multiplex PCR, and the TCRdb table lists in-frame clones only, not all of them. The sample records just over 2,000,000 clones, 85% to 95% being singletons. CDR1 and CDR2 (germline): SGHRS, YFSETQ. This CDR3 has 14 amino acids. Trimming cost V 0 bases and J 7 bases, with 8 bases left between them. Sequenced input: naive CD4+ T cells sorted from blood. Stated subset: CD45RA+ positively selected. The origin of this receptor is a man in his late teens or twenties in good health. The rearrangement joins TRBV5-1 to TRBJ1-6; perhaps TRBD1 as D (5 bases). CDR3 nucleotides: TGCGCCAGCAGCTTGGAGGGGTTAAATTCACCCCTCCACTTT. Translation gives CASSLEGLNSPLHF.